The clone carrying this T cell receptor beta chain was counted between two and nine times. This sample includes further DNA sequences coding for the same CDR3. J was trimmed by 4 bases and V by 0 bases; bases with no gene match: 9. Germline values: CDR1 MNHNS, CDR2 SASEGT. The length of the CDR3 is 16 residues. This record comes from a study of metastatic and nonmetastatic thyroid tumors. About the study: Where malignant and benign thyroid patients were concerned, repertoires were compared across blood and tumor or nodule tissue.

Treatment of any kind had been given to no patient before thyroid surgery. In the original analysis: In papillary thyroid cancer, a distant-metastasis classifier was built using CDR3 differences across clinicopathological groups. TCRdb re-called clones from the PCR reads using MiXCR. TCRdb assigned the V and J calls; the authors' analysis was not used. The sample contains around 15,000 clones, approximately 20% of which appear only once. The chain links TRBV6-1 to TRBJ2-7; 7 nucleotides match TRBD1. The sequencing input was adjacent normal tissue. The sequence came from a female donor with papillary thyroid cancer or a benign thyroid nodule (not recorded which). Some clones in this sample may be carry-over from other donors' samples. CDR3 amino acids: CASSEALAGGTYEQYF. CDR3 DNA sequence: TGTGCCAGCAGTGAAGCCCTAGCAGGGGGAACATACGAGCAGTACTTC.